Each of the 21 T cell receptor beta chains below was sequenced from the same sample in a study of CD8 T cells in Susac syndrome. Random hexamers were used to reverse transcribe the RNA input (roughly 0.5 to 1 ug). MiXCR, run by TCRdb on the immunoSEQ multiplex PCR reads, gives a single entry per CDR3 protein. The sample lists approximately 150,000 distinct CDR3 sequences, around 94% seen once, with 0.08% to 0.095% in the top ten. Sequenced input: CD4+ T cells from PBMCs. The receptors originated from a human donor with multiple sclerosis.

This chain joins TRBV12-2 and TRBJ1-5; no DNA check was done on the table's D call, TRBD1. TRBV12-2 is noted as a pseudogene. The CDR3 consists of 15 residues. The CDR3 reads CASRPGQGDNQPQHF. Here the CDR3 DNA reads TGTGCAAGTCGCCCGGGACAGGGAGACAATCAGCCCCAGCATTTT.

The CDR3 coding sequence is TGTGCCAGCTCACCCCCCTCGGGAGCAGACGAGCAGTACTTC. This codes for CASSPPSGADEQYF. V and J are TRBV18 and TRBJ2-7; maybe TRBD2 (6 bases). CDR3 length: 14 amino acids. Germline V CDR1 and CDR2: KGHSH, LQKENI. Trimming left V 3 bases short and J 5 bases short, with 14 bases between.

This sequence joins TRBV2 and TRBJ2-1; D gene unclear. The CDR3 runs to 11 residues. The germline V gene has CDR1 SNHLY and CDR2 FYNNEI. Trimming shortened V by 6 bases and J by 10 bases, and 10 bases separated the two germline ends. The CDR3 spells CASRYSGEQFF. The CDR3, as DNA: TGTGCCAGCAGGTATTCTGGGGAGCAGTTCTTC.

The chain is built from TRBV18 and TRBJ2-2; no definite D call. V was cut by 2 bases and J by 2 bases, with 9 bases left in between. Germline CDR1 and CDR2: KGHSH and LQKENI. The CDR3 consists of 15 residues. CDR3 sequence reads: CASSPNVLNTGELFF. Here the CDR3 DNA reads TGTGCCAGCTCACCAAACGTGCTAAACACCGGGGAGCTGTTTTTT.

The DNA for the CDR3 is TGTGCCAGCAGTTTGGACAGCTCTGGGGCCAACGTCCTGACTTTC. It codes for CASSLDSSGANVLTF. V and J are TRBV12-3 or TRBV12-4 and TRBJ2-6, with D maybe TRBD1 (6 bases). V shed 3 bases and J shed 0 bases, with 6 bases lying between them. This CDR3 region has 15 residues.

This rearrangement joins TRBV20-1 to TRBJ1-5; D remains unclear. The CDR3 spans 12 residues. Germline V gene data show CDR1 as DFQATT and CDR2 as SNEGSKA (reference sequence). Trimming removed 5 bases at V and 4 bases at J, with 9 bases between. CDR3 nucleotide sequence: TGCAGTGCTCGGACGGGAAATCAGCCCCAGCATTTT. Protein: CSARTGNQPQHF.

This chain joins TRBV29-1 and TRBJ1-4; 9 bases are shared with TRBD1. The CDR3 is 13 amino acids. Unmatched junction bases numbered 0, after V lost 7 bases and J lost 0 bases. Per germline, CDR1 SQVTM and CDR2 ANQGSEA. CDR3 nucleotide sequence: TGCAGCGGACAGGGGGCAACTAATGAAAAACTGTTTTTT. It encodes CSGQGATNEKLFF.

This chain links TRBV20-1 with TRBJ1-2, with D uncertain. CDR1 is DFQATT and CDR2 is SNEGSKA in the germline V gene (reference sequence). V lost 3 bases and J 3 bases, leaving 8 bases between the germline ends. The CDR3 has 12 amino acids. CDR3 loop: CSASDGHYGYTF. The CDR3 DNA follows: TGCAGTGCTAGTGACGGTCACTATGGCTACACCTTC.

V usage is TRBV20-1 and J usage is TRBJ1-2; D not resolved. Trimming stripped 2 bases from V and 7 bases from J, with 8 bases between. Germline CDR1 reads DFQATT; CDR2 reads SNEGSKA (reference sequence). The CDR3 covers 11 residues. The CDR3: CSARTRAGYTF. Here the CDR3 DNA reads TGCAGTGCTAGAACAAGGGCTGGCTACACCTTC.

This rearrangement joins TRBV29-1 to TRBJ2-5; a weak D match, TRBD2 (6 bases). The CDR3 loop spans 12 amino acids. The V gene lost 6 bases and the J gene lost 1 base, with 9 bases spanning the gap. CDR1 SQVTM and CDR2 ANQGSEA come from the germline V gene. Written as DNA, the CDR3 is TGCAGCGTCCAGGGACTCCAAGAGACCCAGTACTTC. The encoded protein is CSVQGLQETQYF.

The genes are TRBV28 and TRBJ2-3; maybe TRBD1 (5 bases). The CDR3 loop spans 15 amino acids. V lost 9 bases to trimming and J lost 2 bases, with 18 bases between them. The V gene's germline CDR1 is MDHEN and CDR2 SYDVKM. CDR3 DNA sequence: TGTGCCAGTTTTGGCCTGACAGCTTACACAGATACGCAGTATTTT. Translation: CASFGLTAYTDTQYF.

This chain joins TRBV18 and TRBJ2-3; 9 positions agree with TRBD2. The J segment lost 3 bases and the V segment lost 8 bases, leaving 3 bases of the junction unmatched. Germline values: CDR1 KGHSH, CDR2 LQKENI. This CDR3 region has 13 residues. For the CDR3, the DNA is TGTGCCAGCCACGCGGGAGGGACAGATACGCAGTATTTT. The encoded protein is CASHAGGTDTQYF.

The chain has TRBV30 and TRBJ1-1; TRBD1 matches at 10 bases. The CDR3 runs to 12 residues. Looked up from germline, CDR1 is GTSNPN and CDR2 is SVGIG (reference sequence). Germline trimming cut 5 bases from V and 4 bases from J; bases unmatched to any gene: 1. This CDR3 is CAWGQGGTEAFF. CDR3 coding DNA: TGTGCCTGGGGACAGGGGGGCACTGAAGCTTTCTTT.

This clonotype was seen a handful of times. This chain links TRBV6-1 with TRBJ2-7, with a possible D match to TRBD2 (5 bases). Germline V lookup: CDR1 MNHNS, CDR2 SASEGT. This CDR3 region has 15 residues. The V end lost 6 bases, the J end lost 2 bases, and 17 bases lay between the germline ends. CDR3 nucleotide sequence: TGTGCCAGCAGCCCGCGGGCCCTAAGCCCCTACGAGCAGTACTTC. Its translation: CASSPRALSPYEQYF.

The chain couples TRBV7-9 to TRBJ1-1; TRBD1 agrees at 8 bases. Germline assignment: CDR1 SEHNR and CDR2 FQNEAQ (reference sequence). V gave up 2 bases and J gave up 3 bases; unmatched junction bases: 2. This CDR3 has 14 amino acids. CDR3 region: CASSLLQGDTEAFF. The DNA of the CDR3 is TGTGCCAGCAGCTTATTACAGGGGGACACTGAAGCTTTCTTT.

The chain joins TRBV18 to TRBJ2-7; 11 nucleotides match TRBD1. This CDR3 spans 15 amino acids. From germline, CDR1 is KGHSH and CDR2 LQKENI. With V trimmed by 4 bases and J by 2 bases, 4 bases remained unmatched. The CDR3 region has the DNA TGTGCCAGCTCACGGGACAGGGGGATGACCTACGAGCAGTACTTC. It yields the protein CASSRDRGMTYEQYF.

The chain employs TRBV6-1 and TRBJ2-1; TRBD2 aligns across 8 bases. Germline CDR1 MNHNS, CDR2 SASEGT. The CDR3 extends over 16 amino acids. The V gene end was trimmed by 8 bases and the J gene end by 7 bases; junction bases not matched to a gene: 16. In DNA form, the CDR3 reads TGTGCCAGCTACGACGGGAGGGGGAAAGGATGGAATGAGCAGTTCTTC. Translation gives CASYDGRGKGWNEQFF.

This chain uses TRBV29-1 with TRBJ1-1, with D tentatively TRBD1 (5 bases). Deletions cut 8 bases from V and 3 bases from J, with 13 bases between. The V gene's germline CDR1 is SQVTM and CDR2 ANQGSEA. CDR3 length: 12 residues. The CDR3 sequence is CSLRDADTEAFF. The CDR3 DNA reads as TGCAGCCTCAGGGATGCGGACACTGAAGCTTTCTTT. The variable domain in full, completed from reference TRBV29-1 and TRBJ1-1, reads SAVISQKPSRDICQRGTSLTIQCQVDSQVTMMFWYRQQPGQSLTLIATANQGSEATYESGFVIDKFPISRPNLTFSTLTVSNMSPEDSSIYLCSLRDADTEAFFGQGTRLTVV.

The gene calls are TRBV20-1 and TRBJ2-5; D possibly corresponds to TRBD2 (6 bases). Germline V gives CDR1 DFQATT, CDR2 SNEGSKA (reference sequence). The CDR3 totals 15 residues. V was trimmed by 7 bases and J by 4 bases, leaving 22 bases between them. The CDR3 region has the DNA TGCAGTGTCCAACGGGGGAACCTTCGGAGAGAGACCCAGTACTTC. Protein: CSVQRGNLRRETQYF.

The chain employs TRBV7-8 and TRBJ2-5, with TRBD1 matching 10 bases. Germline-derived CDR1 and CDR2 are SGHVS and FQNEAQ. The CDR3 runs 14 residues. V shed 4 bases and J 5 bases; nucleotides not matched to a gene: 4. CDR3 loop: CASSSRDRGETQYF. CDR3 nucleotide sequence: TGTGCCAGCAGCTCCAGGGACAGGGGTGAGACCCAGTACTTC.

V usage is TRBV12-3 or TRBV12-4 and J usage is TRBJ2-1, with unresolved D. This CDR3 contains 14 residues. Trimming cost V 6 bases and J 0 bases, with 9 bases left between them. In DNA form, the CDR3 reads TGTGCCAGCAGGAGCTCGGGCTCCTACAATGAGCAGTTCTTC. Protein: CASRSSGSYNEQFF.